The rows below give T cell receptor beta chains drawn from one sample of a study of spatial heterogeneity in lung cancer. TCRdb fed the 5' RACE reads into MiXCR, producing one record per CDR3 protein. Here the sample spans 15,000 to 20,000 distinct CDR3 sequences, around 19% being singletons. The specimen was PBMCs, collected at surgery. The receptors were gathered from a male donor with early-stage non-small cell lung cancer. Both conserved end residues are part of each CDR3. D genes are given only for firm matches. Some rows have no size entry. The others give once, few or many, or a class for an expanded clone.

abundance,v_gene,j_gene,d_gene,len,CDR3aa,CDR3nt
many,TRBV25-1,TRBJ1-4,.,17,CASSHTQGFATNEKLFF,TGTGCCAGCAGTCACACCCAGGGTTTTGCAACTAATGAAAAACTGTTTTTT
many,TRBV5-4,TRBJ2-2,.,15,CASSPEPSFSGELFF,TGTGCCAGCAGCCCTGAACCCTCATTCTCCGGGGAGCTGTTTTTT
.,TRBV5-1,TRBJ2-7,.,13,CASSLLSVSEQYF,TGCGCCAGCAGCTTGCTGTCGGTCTCCGAGCAGTACTTC
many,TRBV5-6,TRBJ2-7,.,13,CASSWGQAYEQYF,TGTGCCAGCAGCTGGGGACAAGCCTACGAGCAGTACTTC
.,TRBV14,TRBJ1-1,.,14,CASKSGQSWTEAFF,TGTGCCAGCAAATCTGGACAGAGCTGGACTGAAGCTTTCTTT
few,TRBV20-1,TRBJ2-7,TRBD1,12,CSARTGTYEQYF,TGCAGTGCTAGGACAGGGACCTACGAGCAGTACTTC
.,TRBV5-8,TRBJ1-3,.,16,CASSLGQASSGNTIYF,TGTGCCAGCAGCTTGGGGCAGGCAAGCTCTGGAAACACCATATATTTT
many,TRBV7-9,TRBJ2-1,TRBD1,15,CASSPPGTGANEQFF,TGTGCCAGCAGCCCACCCGGGACAGGGGCCAATGAGCAGTTCTTC
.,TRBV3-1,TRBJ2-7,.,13,CASSHPRGSEQYF,TGTGCCAGCAGTCACCCTAGGGGATCCGAGCAGTACTTC
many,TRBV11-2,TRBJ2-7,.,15,CASSLGQPHFYEQYF,TGTGCCAGCAGCTTAGGGCAGCCACACTTCTACGAGCAGTACTTC
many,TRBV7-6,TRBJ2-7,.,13,CASSLSGAYEQYF,TGTGCCAGCAGCTTGTCAGGGGCCTACGAGCAGTACTTC
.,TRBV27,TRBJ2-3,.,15,CASSLSWTSTDTQYF,TGTGCCAGCAGTTTATCGTGGACAAGCACAGATACGCAGTATTTT
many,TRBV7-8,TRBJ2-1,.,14,CASSLVPGGIEQFF,TGTGCCAGCAGCTTAGTCCCCGGGGGCATTGAGCAGTTCTTC
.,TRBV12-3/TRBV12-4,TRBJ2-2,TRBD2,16,CASTISGGSRTGELFF,TGTGCCAGCACTATTAGCGGGGGAAGTAGGACCGGGGAGCTGTTTTTT
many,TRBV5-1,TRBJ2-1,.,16,CASSFRLVGPGHEQFF,TGCGCCAGCAGCTTCAGGCTGGTAGGGCCAGGCCATGAGCAGTTCTTC
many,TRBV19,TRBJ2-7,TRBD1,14,CASSHGQASYEQYF,TGTGCCAGTAGTCACGGACAGGCCTCCTACGAGCAGTACTTC
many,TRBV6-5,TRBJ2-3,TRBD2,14,CASSFAGGTDTQYF,TGTGCCAGCAGCTTCGCGGGGGGCACAGATACGCAGTATTTT
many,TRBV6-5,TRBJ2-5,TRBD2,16,CASSYRLAGEGETQYF,TGTGCCAGCAGTTACCGACTAGCGGGGGAAGGAGAGACCCAGTACTTC
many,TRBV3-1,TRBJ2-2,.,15,CASSQRKTPTGELFF,TGTGCCAGCAGCCAAAGGAAGACACCTACCGGGGAGCTGTTTTTT
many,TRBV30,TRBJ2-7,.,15,CAWSLSIGGGYEQYF,TGTGCCTGGAGTCTCTCCATAGGGGGGGGTTACGAGCAGTACTTC
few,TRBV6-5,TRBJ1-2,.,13,CASSYEGRSGYTF,TGTGCCAGCAGTTACGAAGGGAGGTCGGGCTACACCTTC
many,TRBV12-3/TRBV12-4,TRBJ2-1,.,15,CASSLAGSSYNEQFF,TGTGCCAGCAGTTTGGCAGGGAGCTCCTACAATGAGCAGTTCTTC
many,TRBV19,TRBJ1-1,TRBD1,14,CASRDRDRVRGAFF,TGTGCCAGTAGAGACCGGGACAGGGTCAGAGGGGCTTTCTTT
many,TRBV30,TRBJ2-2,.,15,CAWRWSGVSTGELFF,TGTGCCTGGAGATGGTCAGGGGTGAGCACCGGGGAGCTGTTTTTT
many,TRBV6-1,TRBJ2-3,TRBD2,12,CASREGSDTQYF,TGTGCCTCAAGGGAGGGTTCAGATACGCAGTATTTT
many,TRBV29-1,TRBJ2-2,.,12,CSAIGDTGELFF,TGCAGCGCCATAGGTGACACCGGGGAGCTGTTTTTT
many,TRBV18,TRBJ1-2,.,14,CASSPDSLHYGYTF,TGTGCCAGCTCTCCAGACAGTCTCCACTATGGCTACACCTTC
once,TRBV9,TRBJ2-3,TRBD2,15,CASSTEASGEHTQYF,TGTGCCAGCAGCACAGAGGCTAGCGGGGAGCATACGCAGTATTTT
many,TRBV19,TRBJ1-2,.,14,CASRQGTFPYGYTF,TGTGCCAGTAGGCAGGGAACCTTTCCCTATGGCTACACCTTC
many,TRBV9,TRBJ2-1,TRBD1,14,CASTPGQRYNEQFF,TGTGCCAGCACACCGGGACAGAGGTACAATGAGCAGTTCTTC
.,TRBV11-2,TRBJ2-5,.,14,CASSLAGQLETQYF,TGTGCCAGCAGCTTGGCCGGACAACTAGAGACCCAGTACTTC
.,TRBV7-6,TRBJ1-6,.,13,CASSLDGNSPLHF,TGTGCCAGCAGCCTGGACGGAAATTCACCCCTCCACTTT
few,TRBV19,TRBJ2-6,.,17,CASSIVQAGAGANVLTF,TGTGCCAGTAGTATAGTTCAGGCTGGGGCTGGGGCCAACGTCCTGACTTTC
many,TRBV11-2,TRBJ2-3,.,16,CASSLVGTSSTDTQYF,TGTGCCAGCAGCTTAGTCGGCACCTCTAGCACAGATACGCAGTATTTT
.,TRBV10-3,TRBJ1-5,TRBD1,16,CAISEDTGGSNQPQHF,TGTGCCATCAGTGAGGATACAGGGGGGAGCAATCAGCCCCAGCATTTT
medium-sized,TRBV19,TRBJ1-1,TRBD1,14,CASQSGQGNTEAFF,TGTGCCAGCCAAAGCGGACAGGGCAACACTGAAGCTTTCTTT
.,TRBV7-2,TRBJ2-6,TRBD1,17,CASSVTGVPSGANVLTF,TGTGCCAGCAGCGTTACAGGGGTCCCATCTGGGGCCAACGTCCTGACTTTC
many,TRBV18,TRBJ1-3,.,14,CASSPDDSGNTIYF,TGTGCCAGCTCACCGGATGACTCTGGAAACACCATATATTTT
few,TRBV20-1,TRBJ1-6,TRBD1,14,CSAITGTGNSPLHF,TGCAGTGCTATAACCGGGACAGGAAATTCACCCCTCCACTTT
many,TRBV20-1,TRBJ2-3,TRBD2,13,CSVSGGSTDTQYF,TGCAGTGTCAGCGGGGGGAGCACAGATACGCAGTATTTT
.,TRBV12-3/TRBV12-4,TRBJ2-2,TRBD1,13,CANRQGAGGELFF,TGTGCCAACCGACAGGGGGCCGGCGGGGAGCTGTTTTTT
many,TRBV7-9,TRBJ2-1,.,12,CASSLVHNEQFF,TGTGCCAGCAGCTTAGTTCACAATGAGCAGTTCTTC
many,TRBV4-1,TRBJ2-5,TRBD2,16,CASSQGASGDQETQYF,TGCGCCAGCAGCCAAGGGGCTAGCGGGGACCAAGAGACCCAGTACTTC
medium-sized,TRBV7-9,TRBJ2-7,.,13,CASSFGNQAEQYF,TGTGCCAGCAGCTTCGGCAACCAAGCCGAGCAGTACTTC
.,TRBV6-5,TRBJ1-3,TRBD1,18,CASSYSRTGDHSGNTIYF,TGTGCCAGCAGTTACTCCCGGACAGGGGACCACTCTGGAAACACCATATATTTT
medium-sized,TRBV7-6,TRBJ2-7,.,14,CASSQSSASYEQYF,TGTGCCAGCAGCCAAAGCAGTGCTTCCTACGAGCAGTACTTC
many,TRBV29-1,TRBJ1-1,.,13,CSVGIRQNTEAFF,TGCAGCGTTGGGATCCGGCAGAACACTGAAGCTTTCTTT
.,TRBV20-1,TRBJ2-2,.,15,CSARAPGPRSGELFF,TGCAGTGCTAGAGCACCGGGTCCTCGAAGCGGGGAGCTGTTTTTT
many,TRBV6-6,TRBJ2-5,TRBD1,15,CASSYSSRGQETQYF,TGTGCCAGCAGTTACTCGTCCAGGGGGCAAGAGACCCAGTACTTC
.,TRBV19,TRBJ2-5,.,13,CASSIGGIETQYF,TGTGCCAGTAGTATAGGAGGGATAGAGACCCAGTACTTC
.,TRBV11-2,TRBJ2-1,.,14,CASSSLRLDNEQFF,TGTGCCAGCAGCTCACTACGACTAGACAATGAGCAGTTCTTC
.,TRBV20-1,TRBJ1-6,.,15,CSASPREGGNSPLHF,TGCAGTGCTAGCCCGAGGGAGGGGGGGAATTCACCCCTCCACTTT
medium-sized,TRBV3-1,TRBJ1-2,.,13,CASSQLGGDGYTF,TGTGCCAGCAGCCAACTGGGCGGGGATGGCTACACCTTC
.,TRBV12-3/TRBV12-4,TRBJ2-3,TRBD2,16,CASSLATSGGTDTQYF,TGTGCCAGCAGTTTGGCAACTAGCGGGGGAACAGATACGCAGTATTTT
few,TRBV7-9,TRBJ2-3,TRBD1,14,CASEGQGGTDTQYF,TGTGCCAGCGAGGGACAGGGGGGCACAGATACGCAGTATTTT
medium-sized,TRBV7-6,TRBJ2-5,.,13,CASSAQVQETQYF,TGTGCCAGCAGCGCTCAAGTCCAGGAGACCCAGTACTTC
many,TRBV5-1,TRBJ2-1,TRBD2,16,CASSLELAGGLGEQFF,TGCGCCAGCAGCTTGGAGCTAGCGGGGGGGCTCGGTGAGCAGTTCTTC
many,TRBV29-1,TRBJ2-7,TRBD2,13,CSALSGASYEQYF,TGCAGCGCCCTTAGCGGGGCTTCCTACGAGCAGTACTTC